This T cell receptor (beta chain) was obtained from a study of identical twins. General study results and limits: For cord blood, abundant beta clonotypes had fewer insertions, unlike memory repertoires, which showed none.

The germline V gene has CDR1 SQVTM and CDR2 ANQGSEA. Trimming removed 7 bases from V and 3 bases from J, with 9 bases in between. This CDR3 contains 11 residues. A word on this clonotype: Its antigen is unidentified.

Using its own MiXCR run on the 5' RACE reads, TCRdb lists one record per CDR3 protein. Altogether some 570,000 distinct CDR3 sequences are present, 20% to 25% being singletons, with the ten largest covering 0.48%. These same data were also listed under a study on yellow fever vaccine responses in identical twins.

The source material was CD4+ T cells sorted from blood. The TCR was taken from a woman aged 18-29 years in good health. This chain uses TRBV29-1 with TRBJ2-5; D is unclear. CDR3 region: CSAQPKETQYF. The CDR3 nucleotides are TGCAGCGCCCAGCCTAAAGAGACCCAGTACTTC.